This TCR beta chain was found in a study of blood T cell repertoires in COVID-19. Study-wide context: Researchers got acute and convalescent COVID-19 samples from the United States, Italy and Spain.

The CDR3 spans 15 residues. Trimming removed 0 bases at V and 8 bases at J, with 14 bases between. CDR1 and CDR2 from the germline V gene are SGHAT and FQNNGV. Some clones are missing from TCRdb's copy, which holds only in-frame ones; the method was immunoSEQ multiplex PCR. The sample holds 32,000 or so clones; around nine tenths are singletons and the top ten take 50% to 70%. The receptor was derived from a man aged 65-85 years with acute or convalescent COVID-19. The genes are TRBV11-2 and TRBJ2-1; D is perhaps TRBD2 (6 bases). Sequences were obtained from peripheral blood. CDR3 DNA sequence: TGTGCCAGCAGCTTAGAGGGCGCTAGCGTGCATGAGCAGTTCTTC. This codes for CASSLEGASVHEQFF.